Below, 21 T cell receptor beta chains from the same sample are listed, as sequenced in a study of T cells in localized non-small cell lung cancer. Method: immunoSEQ multiplex PCR; TCRdb's copy keeps in-frame clones and lacks some. The data contain 90,000 or so clones, 87% of them singletons. The sequencing here drew on peripheral blood, taken before any cancer treatment. Every receptor here comes from a man between 40 and 70 years old with stage I squamous cell lung carcinoma.

This chain uses TRBV7-9 with TRBJ1-4; no clear D. Germline values: CDR1 SEHNR, CDR2 FQNEAQ (reference sequence). Trimming cost V 0 bases and J 2 bases, with 7 bases left between them. This CDR3 has 15 residues. The CDR3 loop reads CASSLAQNTNEKLFF. DNA of the CDR3: TGTGCCAGCAGCTTAGCACAGAACACTAATGAAAAACTGTTTTTT.

Only one count was recorded for this clone. The chain joins TRBV28 to TRBJ1-1, with D unclear. This CDR3 comprises 15 residues. V was shortened by 3 bases and J by 0 bases, with 11 bases between the two germline ends. Germline V CDR1 and CDR2: MDHEN, SYDVKM. The CDR3 nucleotides are TGTGCCAGCAGTTTCTCTGCTAGAATGAACACTGAAGCTTTCTTT. Translation: CASSFSARMNTEAFF. Full variable domain (missing parts from reference TRBV28 and TRBJ1-1): DVKVTQSSRYLVKRTGEKVFLECVQDMDHENMFWYRQDPGLGLRLIYFSYDVKMKEKGDIPEGYSVSREKKERFSLILESASTNQTSMYLCASSFSARMNTEAFFGQGTRLTVV.

The chain carries TRBV19 and TRBJ1-1; D ambiguous. This CDR3 has 14 residues. V lost 5 bases and J 0 bases, leaving 10 bases between the germline ends. Germline V gene lookup returns CDR1 LNHDA and CDR2 SQIVND (reference sequence). The CDR3 protein is CASSVRRMNTEAFF. The CDR3 region has the DNA TGTGCCAGTAGTGTTAGAAGGATGAACACTGAAGCTTTCTTT.

The V and J genes are TRBV5-1 and TRBJ1-1, with D unclear. The germline V gene encodes CDR1 SGHRS and CDR2 YFSETQ. The CDR3 contains 15 residues. V gave up 0 bases and J gave up 1 base, with 10 bases separating them. CDR3 sequence: CASSLAWGGNTEAFF. The CDR3 coding sequence is TGCGCCAGCAGCTTGGCCTGGGGAGGGAACACTGAAGCTTTCTTT.

V gene TRBV6-1 combines with J gene TRBJ2-1; either TRBD1 or TRBD2 may supply D (5 bases each). The CDR3 loop spans 17 amino acids. Deletions cut 4 bases from V and 2 bases from J, with 18 bases between. Germline assignment: CDR1 MNHNS and CDR2 SASEGT. The DNA for the CDR3 is TGTGCCAGCAGTGTCGGGATGGGACCCCTTGCCTACAATGAGCAGTTCTTC. Protein: CASSVGMGPLAYNEQFF.

The rearrangement uses TRBV27 and TRBJ1-1; 8 nucleotides align to TRBD1. CDR3 size: 14 residues. V shed 4 bases, J shed 4 bases, and the junction held 5 bases outside the gene matches. Germline loops: CDR1 MNHEY, CDR2 SMNVEV (reference sequence). The CDR3: CASSSRDRSTEAFF. The CDR3 DNA reads TGTGCCAGCAGTTCCCGGGACAGGAGCACTGAAGCTTTCTTT.

V and J are TRBV19 and TRBJ1-6; TRBD1 aligns across 8 bases. V gave up 6 bases and J gave up 5 bases; unmatched junction bases: 6. CDR1 and CDR2 (germline): LNHDA, SQIVND (reference sequence). The length of the CDR3 is 15 residues. CDR3 in amino acids: CASSRTGSNNSPLHF. The CDR3 DNA sequence: TGTGCCAGTAGCAGGACAGGGAGTAATAATTCACCCCTCCACTTT.

The chain couples TRBV11-2 to TRBJ1-6; a possible D gene is TRBD1 (6 bases). CDR3 size: 18 residues. Germline CDR1 and CDR2: SGHAT and FQNNGV. V shed 2 bases and J shed 6 bases, with 20 bases lying between them. In DNA form, the CDR3 reads TGTGCCAGCAGCTTACATGCACAAGGGGGGGCTCGTAATTCACCCCTCCACTTT. As protein: CASSLHAQGGARNSPLHF.

The gene calls are TRBV6-5 and TRBJ2-6; D gene uncertain. V dropped 8 bases and J dropped 2 bases, with 7 bases sitting between them. There are 13 residues in the CDR3. Germline CDR1 reads MNHEY; CDR2 reads SVGAGI. As DNA, the CDR3 is TGTGCCAGCCTTGGGGCTGGGGCCAACGTCCTGACTTTC. Translating gives CASLGAGANVLTF.

This clone showed up just a few times. This sequence joins TRBV6-1 and TRBJ1-2; unclear D gene. Germline V gene lookup returns CDR1 MNHNS and CDR2 SASEGT. Trimming removed 8 bases from V and 4 bases from J, with 17 bases in between. The CDR3 extends over 14 amino acids. CDR3 DNA sequence: TGTGCCAGCGCCCGAAGTTATGACGTCTATGGCTACACCTTC. Amino acid sequence: CASARSYDVYGYTF.

The chain links TRBV7-9 to TRBJ2-3; D is possibly TRBD1 or TRBD2 (7 bases each). V lost 1 base to trimming and J lost 5 bases, with 10 bases between them. Per the germline V gene, CDR1 is SEHNR and CDR2 is FQNEAQ (reference sequence). This CDR3 spans 14 amino acids. In DNA form, the CDR3 reads TGTGCCAGCAGCTTAGGCAGGGGGGGAGATACGCAGTATTTT. This gives the protein CASSLGRGGDTQYF.

This clone is a singleton in its sample. The chain combines TRBV2 with TRBJ1-2; D perhaps matches TRBD1 (6 bases). Germline loops: CDR1 SNHLY, CDR2 FYNNEI. With 6 bases removed from V and 1 base from J, the gap between germline ends came to 9 bases. This CDR3 region has 13 residues. CDR3 protein: CASRRDINYGYTF. The CDR3, as DNA: TGTGCCAGCAGGAGGGACATTAACTATGGCTACACCTTC.

The V and J genes are TRBV28 and TRBJ1-2; D call uncertain. V dropped 3 bases and J dropped 3 bases, with 8 bases sitting between them. The CDR3 consists of 13 residues. Germline lookup yields CDR1 MDHEN and CDR2 SYDVKM. In nucleotides, the CDR3 is TGTGCCAGCAGTTTCGGACCGCACTATGGCTACACCTTC. The encoded protein is CASSFGPHYGYTF.

The rearrangement uses TRBV5-5 and TRBJ1-2; no clear D gene. Trimming removed 0 bases at V and 4 bases at J, with 13 bases between. This CDR3 has 15 residues. Germline CDR1 SGHKS, CDR2 YYEKEE (reference sequence). CDR3: CASSLVQANVYGYTF. Written as DNA, the CDR3 is TGTGCCAGCAGCTTGGTCCAGGCGAACGTCTATGGCTACACCTTC.

The chain employs TRBV28 and TRBJ1-1; D is unclear. CDR1 MDHEN and CDR2 SYDVKM come from the germline V gene. With 4 bases removed from V and 3 bases from J, the gap between germline ends came to 6 bases. CDR3 size: 12 residues. CDR3 residues: CASSSGDTEAFF. The CDR3 region has the DNA TGTGCCAGCAGTTCCGGGGACACTGAAGCTTTCTTT.

The chain uses TRBV6-5 and TRBJ1-3, with unresolved D. The CDR3 runs to 11 residues. Germline V gives CDR1 MNHEY, CDR2 SVGAGI. Between the trimmed V and J ends, which lost 6 bases and 2 bases, there was a span of 2 bases. The CDR3 here is CASRAGNTIYF. Written as DNA, the CDR3 is TGTGCCAGCAGGGCTGGAAACACCATATATTTT.

The gene calls are TRBV12-5 and TRBJ2-6; D remains unclear. The CDR3 is made up of 13 amino acids. V lost 8 bases to trimming and J lost 0 bases, with 5 bases between them. The germline CDR1 and CDR2 sequences are LGHNT and FRNRAP. The CDR3 DNA follows: TGTGCTAGTTGCGACTCTGGGGCCAACGTCCTGACTTTC. Amino acid sequence: CASCDSGANVLTF.

The sample holds one count of this clone. The V and J genes are TRBV5-6 and TRBJ2-2; 7 bases are a match to TRBD2. CDR3 size: 16 residues. Germline CDR1 SGHDT, CDR2 YYEEEE. With 4 bases clipped from V and 2 bases from J, the junction kept 8 bases outside the gene matches. As DNA, the CDR3 is TGTGCCAGCAGCCGGCTGGGCGGGGGAAACACCGGGGAGCTGTTTTTT. Its translation: CASSRLGGGNTGELFF.

This chain links TRBV9 with TRBJ2-5; D may be TRBD2 (6 bases). The V and J ends lost 4 bases and 4 bases respectively, with 14 bases between them. The CDR3 sequence is 14 residues long. Germline CDR1 is SGDLS and CDR2 is YYNGEE. CDR3 sequence: CASSSSAGRETQYF. DNA for the CDR3: TGTGCCAGCAGCTCTTCGGCGGGGAGAGAGACCCAGTACTTC.

The chain carries TRBV27 and TRBJ1-4; no definite D call. The CDR3 loop spans 14 amino acids. Germline V gene lookup returns CDR1 MNHEY and CDR2 SMNVEV (reference sequence). V shed 2 bases and J shed 7 bases, with 11 bases lying between them. CDR3 protein: CASSLEWGSEKLFF. CDR3 nucleotides: TGTGCCAGCAGTTTAGAATGGGGAAGTGAAAAACTGTTTTTT.

The rearrangement links TRBV10-3 to TRBJ1-4; 8 bases line up with TRBD1. V shed 0 bases, J shed 8 bases, and the junction held 5 bases outside the gene matches. The germline gives CDR1 ENHRY, CDR2 SYGVKD. The CDR3 has 15 residues. CDR3 sequence reads: CAISESDREGEKLFF. The CDR3 nucleotides are TGTGCCATCAGTGAGTCGGACAGGGAGGGGGAAAAACTGTTTTTT.